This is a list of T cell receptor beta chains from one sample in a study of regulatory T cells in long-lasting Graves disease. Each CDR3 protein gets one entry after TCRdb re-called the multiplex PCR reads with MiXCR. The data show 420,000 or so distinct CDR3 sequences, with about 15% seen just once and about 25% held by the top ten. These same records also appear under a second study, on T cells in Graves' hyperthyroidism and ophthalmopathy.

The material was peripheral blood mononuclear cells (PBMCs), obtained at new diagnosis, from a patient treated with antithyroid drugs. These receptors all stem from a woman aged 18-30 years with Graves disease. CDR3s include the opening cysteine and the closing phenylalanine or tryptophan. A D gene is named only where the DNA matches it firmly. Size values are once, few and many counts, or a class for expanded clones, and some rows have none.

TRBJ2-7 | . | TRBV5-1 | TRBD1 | CASSPRQGARHEQYF | TGCGCCAGCAGCCCCCGACAGGGGGCAAGGCACGAGCAGTACTTC
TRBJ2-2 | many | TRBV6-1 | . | CASSQLRGVNTGELFF | TGTGCCAGCAGTCAACTCAGGGGGGTGAACACCGGGGAGCTGTTTTTT
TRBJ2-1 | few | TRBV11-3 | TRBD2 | CASSSPGLAGLNEQFF | TGTGCCAGCAGCTCGCCGGGACTAGCGGGACTAAATGAGCAGTTCTTC
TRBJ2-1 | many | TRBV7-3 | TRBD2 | CASSSGGRNEQFF | TGTGCCAGCAGTTCTGGCGGGAGGAATGAGCAGTTCTTC
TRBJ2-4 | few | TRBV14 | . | CASSQDDSDYKLAKNIQYF | TGTGCCAGCAGCCAAGATGATTCCGACTATAAGCTAGCCAAAAACATTCAGTACTTC
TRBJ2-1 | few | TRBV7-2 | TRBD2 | CASSDSGTSIYNEQFF | TGTGCCAGCAGCGACTCCGGGACTAGCATATACAATGAGCAGTTCTTC
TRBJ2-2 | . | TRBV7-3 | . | CASSGLEAGGLFF | TGTGCCAGCAGCGGACTTGAGGCCGGGGGGCTGTTTTTT
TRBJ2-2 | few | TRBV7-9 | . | CASSFRGMANTGELFF | TGTGCCAGCAGCTTTAGGGGAATGGCGAACACCGGGGAGCTGTTTTTT
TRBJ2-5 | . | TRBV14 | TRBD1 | CASSQPGQIETQYF | TGTGCCAGCAGTCAACCGGGACAGATAGAGACCCAGTACTTC
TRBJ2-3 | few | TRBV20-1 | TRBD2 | CSARDGLELDTQYF | TGCAGTGCTAGAGATGGACTAGAACTAGATACGCAGTATTTT
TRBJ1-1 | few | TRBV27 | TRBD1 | CASSQGQGVTEAFF | TGTGCCAGCAGTCAGGGACAGGGCGTCACTGAAGCTTTCTTT
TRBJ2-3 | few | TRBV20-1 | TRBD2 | CSVSPGLAGPRLSTDTQYF | TGCAGTGTCTCACCGGGACTAGCGGGACCCCGCTTGAGCACAGATACGCAGTATTTT
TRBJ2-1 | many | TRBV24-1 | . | CATSVLERGYNEQFF | TGTGCCACCAGTGTCCTTGAGAGGGGGTACAATGAGCAGTTCTTC
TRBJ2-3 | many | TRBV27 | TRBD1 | CASSPGQGADTQYF | TGTGCCAGCAGTCCTGGACAGGGGGCAGATACGCAGTATTTT
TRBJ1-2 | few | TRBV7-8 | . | CASSSYFGGSYGYTF | TGTGCCAGCAGCTCCTATTTTGGGGGCAGCTATGGCTACACCTTC
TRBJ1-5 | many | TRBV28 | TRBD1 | CASSPWQGAGSNQPQHF | TGTGCCAGCAGTCCGTGGCAGGGGGCCGGTAGCAATCAGCCCCAGCATTTT
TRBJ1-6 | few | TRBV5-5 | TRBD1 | CASSLMGQGAINSPLHF | TGTGCCAGCAGCTTGATGGGACAGGGGGCGATTAATTCACCCCTCCACTTT
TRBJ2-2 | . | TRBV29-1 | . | CSVEIARNTGELFF | TGCAGCGTTGAAATAGCGCGGAACACCGGGGAGCTGTTTTTT
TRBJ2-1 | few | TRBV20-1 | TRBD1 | CSATSLVQGAYNEQFF | TGCAGTGCTACCAGCCTCGTACAGGGGGCTTACAATGAGCAGTTCTTC
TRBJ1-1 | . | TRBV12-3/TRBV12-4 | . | CASSYWGPSNTEAFF | TGTGCCAGCAGTTATTGGGGACCCTCGAACACTGAAGCTTTCTTT
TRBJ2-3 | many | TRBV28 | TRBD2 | CASSLKLAEHPTDTQYF | TGTGCCAGCAGTTTAAAACTAGCGGAGCATCCCACAGATACGCAGTATTTT
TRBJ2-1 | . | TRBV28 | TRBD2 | CASSLLAGSEQFF | TGTGCCAGCAGTTTACTAGCGGGATCTGAGCAGTTCTTC
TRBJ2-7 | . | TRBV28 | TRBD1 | CASRRFGTGGDEQYF | TGTGCCAGCAGGAGATTCGGGACAGGGGGTGACGAGCAGTACTTC
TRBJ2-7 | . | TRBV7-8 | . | CASSPKGLSAYEQYF | TGTGCCAGCAGTCCAAAAGGTCTAAGCGCCTACGAGCAGTACTTC
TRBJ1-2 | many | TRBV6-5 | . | CASSYGGVRHRAYGYTF | TGTGCCAGCAGTTACGGAGGGGTTCGCCACCGGGCATATGGCTACACCTTC
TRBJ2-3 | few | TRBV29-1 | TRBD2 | CSVRGAGDGSTDTQYF | TGCAGCGTCCGCGGGGCGGGAGACGGCAGCACAGATACGCAGTATTTT
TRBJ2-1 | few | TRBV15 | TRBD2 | CATSRDKSSGSLDEQFF | TGTGCCACCAGCAGAGATAAGTCTAGCGGGAGTCTCGATGAGCAGTTCTTC
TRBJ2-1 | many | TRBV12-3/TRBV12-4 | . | CASSQKTVNEQFF | TGTGCCAGCAGTCAAAAGACCGTAAATGAGCAGTTCTTC
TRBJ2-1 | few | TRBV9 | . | CASSVASYYNEQFF | TGTGCCAGCAGCGTAGCTTCCTACTACAATGAGCAGTTCTTC
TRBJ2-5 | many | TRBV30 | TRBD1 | CAWSEGQQETQYF | TGTGCCTGGAGTGAGGGACAGCAAGAGACCCAGTACTTC
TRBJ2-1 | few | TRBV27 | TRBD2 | CASSNPGLAGIFEQFF | TGTGCCAGCAGTAACCCGGGACTAGCGGGTATTTTTGAGCAGTTCTTC
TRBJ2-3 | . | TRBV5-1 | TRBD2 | CASKALAGGIDTQYF | TGCGCCAGCAAGGCCCTAGCGGGAGGGATAGATACGCAGTATTTT
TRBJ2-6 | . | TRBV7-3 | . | CASSLTADGANVLTF | TGTGCCAGCAGCTTAACTGCGGATGGGGCCAACGTCCTGACTTTC
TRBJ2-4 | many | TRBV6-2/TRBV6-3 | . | CASSYSGRTDIQYF | TGTGCCAGCAGTTACTCGGGGAGGACTGACATTCAGTACTTC
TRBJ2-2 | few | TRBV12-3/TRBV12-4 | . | CASSLGAGELFF | TGTGCCAGCAGCTTGGGTGCCGGGGAGCTGTTTTTT
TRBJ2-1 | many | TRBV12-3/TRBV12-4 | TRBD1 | CASSTRTGGHNEQFF | TGTGCCAGCAGTACGCGGACAGGGGGCCACAATGAGCAGTTCTTC
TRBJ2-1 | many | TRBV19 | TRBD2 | CASSTGRGSEQFF | TGTGCCAGTAGTACGGGCCGCGGGAGTGAGCAGTTCTTC
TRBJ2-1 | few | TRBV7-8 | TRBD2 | CASSLGTRYNEQFF | TGTGCCAGCAGCTTGGGGACTAGATACAATGAGCAGTTCTTC
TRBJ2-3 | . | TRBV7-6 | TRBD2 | CASSFSRERSTDTQYF | TGTGCCAGCAGCTTTTCGCGGGAGAGAAGCACAGATACGCAGTATTTT
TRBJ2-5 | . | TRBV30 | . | CAWIGSVETQYF | TGTGCCTGGATTGGTAGTGTCGAGACCCAGTACTTC
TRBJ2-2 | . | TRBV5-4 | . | CASSLATPDRARGTGELFF | TGTGCCAGCAGCTTGGCGACACCCGACAGGGCGCGGGGGACCGGGGAGCTGTTTTTT
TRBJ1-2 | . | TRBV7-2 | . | CASSLSTRVNYGYTF | TGTGCCAGCAGCTTAAGCACTAGGGTGAACTATGGCTACACCTTC
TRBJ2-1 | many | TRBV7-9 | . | CASSLELEPYNEQFF | TGTGCCAGCAGCTTAGAACTAGAGCCTTACAATGAGCAGTTCTTC
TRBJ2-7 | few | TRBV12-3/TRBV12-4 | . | CASSFRRGEQYF | TGTGCCAGCAGTTTCAGGCGCGGCGAGCAGTACTTC